The rows below give T cell receptor beta chains drawn from one sample of a study of response to subunit inactivated influenza vaccine. TCRdb processed the RT-PCR reads anew with MiXCR; each CDR3 protein has one entry. The profile shows some 150,000 distinct CDR3 sequences, about 12% of them singletons. These data were also reused for a study on T cells expressing NK-cell markers.

The specimen comprised CD8+ T cells sorted from PBMCs, sampled 11 to 12 days after vaccination. The receptors stem from a man aged 45-60 years who received an inactivated influenza vaccine. Each CDR3 is given with its conserved first and last residue. The order of the fields is D gene, clone size, V gene, J gene, CDR3 protein, CDR3 DNA. A D gene is named only where the DNA matches it firmly. For some rows the clone size is stated as once, few or many, or as a class when expanded; others skip it.

D: TRBD2
size: few
V: TRBV7-6
J: TRBJ2-1
CDR3: CASSPLLAGGNNEQFF
DNA: TGTGCCAGCAGCCCATTACTAGCGGGGGGTAACAATGAGCAGTTCTTC

D: .
size: .
V: TRBV7-9
J: TRBJ2-1
CDR3: CASGGGQSYNEQFF
DNA: TGTGCCAGCGGGGGGGGGCAATCCTACAATGAGCAGTTCTTC

D: .
size: .
V: TRBV9
J: TRBJ2-1
CDR3: CASSEPRSGTRGSYNEQFF
DNA: TGTGCCAGCAGTGAGCCTAGGAGCGGCACCCGCGGCTCCTACAATGAGCAGTTCTTC

D: .
size: few
V: TRBV24-1
J: TRBJ2-1
CDR3: CATSEVGLLQFF
DNA: TGTGCCACCAGTGAGGTGGGACTTCTGCAGTTCTTC

D: .
size: .
V: TRBV20-1
J: TRBJ2-1
CDR3: CSAVSGIEQFF
DNA: TGCAGTGCCGTTAGCGGCATCGAGCAGTTCTTC

D: .
size: .
V: TRBV7-2
J: TRBJ1-5
CDR3: CASSSEKGRVFNQPQHF
DNA: TGTGCCAGCAGCTCCGAAAAGGGGCGCGTCTTCAATCAGCCCCAGCATTTT

D: TRBD1
size: .
V: TRBV28
J: TRBJ1-2
CDR3: CASSFLPGQGPNGYTF
DNA: TGTGCCAGCAGTTTTCTCCCGGGACAGGGCCCCAATGGCTACACCTTC

D: TRBD2
size: many
V: TRBV20-1
J: TRBJ2-7
CDR3: CSAIETSGLYEQYF
DNA: TGCAGTGCCATAGAGACTAGCGGGCTTTACGAGCAGTACTTC

D: TRBD2
size: .
V: TRBV3-1
J: TRBJ2-3
CDR3: CASSRGRAGVGADTQYF
DNA: TGTGCCAGCAGCCGCGGGAGGGCGGGAGTAGGAGCAGATACGCAGTATTTT

D: .
size: few
V: TRBV6-2/TRBV6-3
J: TRBJ2-7
CDR3: CASSDGSSNDEQYF
DNA: TGTGCCAGCAGCGATGGATCTAGTAACGACGAGCAGTACTTC

D: TRBD1
size: .
V: TRBV9
J: TRBJ1-2
CDR3: CASSGQGTYGYTF
DNA: TGTGCCAGCAGCGGACAGGGGACATATGGCTACACCTTC

D: TRBD2
size: .
V: TRBV7-9
J: TRBJ2-7
CDR3: CASSSGTSGRDRYEQYF
DNA: TGTGCCAGCAGCTCCGGGACTAGCGGGAGAGACCGGTACGAGCAGTACTTC

D: TRBD1
size: few
V: TRBV15
J: TRBJ2-5
CDR3: CATSDREWETQYF
DNA: TGTGCCACCAGCGACAGGGAATGGGAGACCCAGTACTTC

D: .
size: few
V: TRBV7-9
J: TRBJ2-7
CDR3: CASSSSSGLYEQYF
DNA: TGTGCCAGCAGCTCGTCTTCGGGTCTCTACGAGCAGTACTTC

D: .
size: many
V: TRBV29-1
J: TRBJ2-5
CDR3: CSAGPRETQYF
DNA: TGCAGCGCCGGACCCCGGGAGACCCAGTACTTC

D: .
size: many
V: TRBV4-1
J: TRBJ2-7
CDR3: CASSQVGEAIYEQYF
DNA: TGCGCCAGCAGCCAAGTAGGGGAAGCCATCTACGAGCAGTACTTC

D: .
size: few
V: TRBV7-9
J: TRBJ2-7
CDR3: CASSLGNRVTYEQYF
DNA: TGTGCCAGCAGCTTAGGGAACAGGGTGACCTACGAGCAGTACTTC

D: .
size: .
V: TRBV10-3
J: TRBJ2-2
CDR3: CAISVRDSDTGELFF
DNA: TGTGCCATCAGTGTACGGGACTCCGACACCGGGGAGCTGTTTTTT

D: .
size: few
V: TRBV7-2
J: TRBJ2-7
CDR3: CASSLSFFQGPYEQYF
DNA: TGTGCCAGCAGCTTAAGTTTTTTCCAAGGTCCCTACGAGCAGTACTTC

D: .
size: many
V: TRBV6-1
J: TRBJ2-5
CDR3: CASSRFQGYQETQYF
DNA: TGTGCCAGCAGCAGATTTCAGGGGTACCAAGAGACCCAGTACTTC

D: TRBD1
size: .
V: TRBV29-1
J: TRBJ2-1
CDR3: CSVYGTVSNDQFF
DNA: TGCAGCGTTTACGGGACAGTGAGCAATGATCAGTTCTTC

D: TRBD1
size: many
V: TRBV12-3/TRBV12-4
J: TRBJ2-2
CDR3: CASTTRDRGYTGELFF
DNA: TGTGCCAGCACCACCAGGGACAGGGGCTACACCGGGGAGCTGTTTTTT

D: .
size: .
V: TRBV19
J: TRBJ1-5
CDR3: CASREVGRGHQPQHF
DNA: TGTGCCAGTAGGGAGGTGGGCAGGGGCCATCAGCCCCAGCATTTT

D: .
size: .
V: TRBV6-2/TRBV6-3
J: TRBJ1-5
CDR3: CASGMTDSNQPQHF
DNA: TGTGCCAGCGGGATGACAGATAGCAATCAGCCCCAGCATTTT

D: TRBD1
size: few
V: TRBV4-3
J: TRBJ1-1
CDR3: CASSQATGGLYTEAFF
DNA: TGCGCCAGCAGCCAAGCCACAGGGGGCCTGTACACTGAAGCTTTCTTT

D: .
size: few
V: TRBV15
J: TRBJ2-1
CDR3: CATSRPTPRAHNEQFF
DNA: TGTGCCACCAGCAGACCGACCCCCCGGGCCCACAATGAGCAGTTCTTC

D: TRBD1
size: .
V: TRBV6-5
J: TRBJ2-3
CDR3: CASSSMDRDTDTQYF
DNA: TGTGCCAGCAGTTCGATGGACAGGGACACAGATACGCAGTATTTT

D: TRBD2
size: many
V: TRBV7-2
J: TRBJ2-5
CDR3: CASSVTSGSGAETQYF
DNA: TGTGCCAGCAGCGTGACTAGCGGGAGTGGGGCAGAGACCCAGTACTTC

D: .
size: .
V: TRBV6-6
J: TRBJ1-4
CDR3: CASIGAPNEKLFF
DNA: TGTGCCAGCATAGGTGCTCCTAATGAAAAACTGTTTTTT

D: TRBD2
size: .
V: TRBV9
J: TRBJ2-7
CDR3: CASSEVAGGPGYEQYF
DNA: TGTGCCAGCAGCGAGGTAGCGGGGGGCCCCGGGTACGAGCAGTACTTC

D: TRBD1
size: few
V: TRBV27
J: TRBJ1-1
CDR3: CASSSTGGNTEAFF
DNA: TGTGCCAGCAGTTCGACAGGGGGCAACACTGAAGCTTTCTTT

D: TRBD1
size: .
V: TRBV24-1
J: TRBJ1-2
CDR3: CATSGTDRAGYGYTF
DNA: TGTGCCACCAGTGGGACGGACAGGGCCGGCTATGGCTACACCTTC

D: .
size: .
V: TRBV9
J: TRBJ2-2
CDR3: CASSVESYFSLAGELFF
DNA: TGTGCCAGCAGCGTAGAGTCTTACTTTTCCCTTGCCGGGGAGCTGTTTTTT